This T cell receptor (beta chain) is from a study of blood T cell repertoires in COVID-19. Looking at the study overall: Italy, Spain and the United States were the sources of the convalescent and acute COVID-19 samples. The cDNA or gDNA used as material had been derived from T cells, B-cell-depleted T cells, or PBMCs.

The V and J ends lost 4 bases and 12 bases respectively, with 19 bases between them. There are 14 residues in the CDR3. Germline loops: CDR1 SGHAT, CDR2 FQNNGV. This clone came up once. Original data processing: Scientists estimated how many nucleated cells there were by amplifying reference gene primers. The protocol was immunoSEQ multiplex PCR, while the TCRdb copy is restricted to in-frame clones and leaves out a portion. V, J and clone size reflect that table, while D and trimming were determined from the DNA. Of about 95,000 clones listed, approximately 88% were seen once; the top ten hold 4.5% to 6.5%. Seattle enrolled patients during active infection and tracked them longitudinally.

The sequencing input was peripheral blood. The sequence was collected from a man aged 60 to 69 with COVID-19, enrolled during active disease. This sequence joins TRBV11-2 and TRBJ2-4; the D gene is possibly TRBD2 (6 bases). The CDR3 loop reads CASSSTRRGSNQYF. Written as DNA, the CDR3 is TGTGCCAGCAGCTCCACCCGGCGGGGCTCTAATCAGTACTTC.